This entry lists 23 T cell receptor beta chains sequenced from one sample in a study of immune cell composition in non-small cell lung cancer. Normal lung sampling was at least 3 cm from the tumour, as distant as possible. The table came from immunoSEQ multiplex PCR; TCRdb's copy has only in-frame clones and leaves some out. The table records 6,400 or so clones, over 65% of them present only once. The specimen sequenced was non-adjacent lung tissue. All receptors derive from a human donor with non-small cell lung cancer.

The chain links TRBV2 to TRBJ1-1; D is ambiguous. V was cut by 4 bases and J by 1 base, with 7 bases left in between. CDR1 is SNHLY and CDR2 is FYNNEI in the germline V gene. There are 13 residues in the CDR3. CDR3 residues: CASSARENTEAFF. The CDR3 DNA sequence: TGTGCCAGCAGTGCCCGGGAGAACACTGAAGCTTTCTTT.

This sequence joins TRBV6-5 and TRBJ1-2; D remains unclear. The CDR3 sequence is 13 residues long. V was shortened by 8 bases and J by 8 bases, with 18 bases between the two germline ends. Germline V gene lookup returns CDR1 MNHEY and CDR2 SVGAGI. The CDR3 spells CASAPGELNGYTF. CDR3 nucleotides: TGTGCCAGCGCCCCCGGGGAGCTCAACGGCTACACCTTC.

The chain carries TRBV7-9 and TRBJ1-3; D unclear. Between the trimmed V and J ends, which lost 4 bases and 4 bases, there was a span of 11 bases. CDR1 and CDR2 from the germline V gene are SEHNR and FQNEAQ (reference sequence). This CDR3 spans 14 amino acids. The CDR3 DNA reads as TGTGCCAGCAGCTCGTACACCCTGGGAAACACCATATATTTT. Translation: CASSSYTLGNTIYF.

CDR3 in amino acids: CASSLSWRSYGYTF. CDR3 in DNA: TGTGCCAGCAGTTTATCCTGGCGGAGCTATGGCTACACCTTC. V usage is TRBV27 and J usage is TRBJ1-2, with D uncertain. V shed 0 bases and J shed 4 bases, with 9 bases lying between them. The CDR3 loop spans 14 amino acids. CDR1 is MNHEY and CDR2 is SMNVEV in the germline V gene (reference sequence).

The chain joins TRBV19 to TRBJ1-5; 8 bases are shared with TRBD1. From germline, CDR1 is LNHDA and CDR2 SQIVND (reference sequence). V shed 10 bases and J 0 bases; nucleotides not matched to a gene: 5. There are 14 residues in the CDR3. CDR3 residues: CATRTGYSNQPQHF. The CDR3 DNA is TGTGCCACACGGACAGGGTATAGCAATCAGCCCCAGCATTTT.

The rearrangement uses TRBV15 and TRBJ1-1; 9 bases are a match to TRBD1. The germline V gene has CDR1 LNHNV and CDR2 YYDKDF (reference sequence). V shed 4 bases and J 0 bases; nucleotides not matched to a gene: 6. This CDR3 spans 16 amino acids. The CDR3 here is CATSNRDRDLNTEAFF. CDR3 in DNA: TGTGCCACCAGCAACCGGGACAGGGATTTGAACACTGAAGCTTTCTTT. The entire variable domain, with the rest obtained from reference TRBV15 and TRBJ1-1, is as follows: DAMVIQNPRYQVTQFGKPVTLSCSQTLNHNVMYWYQQKSSQAPKLLFHYYDKDFNNEADTPDNFQSRRPNTSFCFLDIRSPGLGDTAMYLCATSNRDRDLNTEAFFGQGTRLTVV.

CDR3 loop: CASSYISGGGRETQYF. The CDR3 bases are TGTGCCAGCAGCTATATTAGCGGGGGGGGGCGAGAGACCCAGTACTTC. The chain combines TRBV7-6 with TRBJ2-5; 11 bases agree with TRBD2. The germline gives CDR1 SGHVS, CDR2 FNYEAQ. This CDR3 is 16 amino acids long. V was pared by 4 bases and J by 4 bases, with 8 bases of the junction left unmatched.

The rearrangement joins TRBV10-3 to TRBJ2-2; D gene unclear. V was clipped by 4 bases and J by 5 bases, with 5 bases between them. The CDR3 has 12 residues. Germline V gives CDR1 ENHRY, CDR2 SYGVKD. CDR3 sequence reads: CAISGGTGELFF. The CDR3 DNA is TGTGCCATCAGTGGAGGTACCGGGGAGCTGTTTTTT.

CDR3: CASSEFSLSDGYTF. The CDR3 DNA follows: TGTGCCAGCAGTGAATTCTCTCTTTCAGATGGCTACACCTTC. This chain links TRBV25-1 with TRBJ1-2, with unresolved D. Trimming removed 1 base at V and 6 bases at J, with 12 bases between. Germline V lookup: CDR1 MGHDK, CDR2 SYGVNS. This CDR3 comprises 14 residues.

The gene calls are TRBV27 and TRBJ2-2, with a possible D match to TRBD2 (5 bases). Trimming pared 2 bases from V and 7 bases from J, leaving 5 bases between. This CDR3 spans 12 amino acids. The V gene's germline CDR1 is MNHEY and CDR2 SMNVEV (reference sequence). The CDR3 spells CASSLEGGELFF. CDR3 coding DNA: TGTGCCAGCAGTTTAGAGGGCGGGGAGCTGTTTTTT.

This rearrangement joins TRBV19 to TRBJ1-5, with a tentative D call TRBD1 (5 bases). The CDR3 extends over 15 amino acids. CDR1 LNHDA and CDR2 SQIVND come from the germline V gene (reference sequence). V was pared by 6 bases and J by 4 bases, with 16 bases between. The CDR3, as DNA: TGTGCCAGTAGCCCCTTCGGGGGAGGTAATCAGCCCCAGCATTTT. It is translated as CASSPFGGGNQPQHF.

J is TRBJ2-3 and V is TRBV10-2, with 7 bases lining up with TRBD2. The CDR3 covers 15 residues. From germline, CDR1 is WSHSY and CDR2 SAAADI. J was trimmed by 3 bases and V by 7 bases; bases with no gene match: 10. In DNA, the CDR3 is TGCGCCAGCAAATTCGGCGGGAGTCGGACAGATACGCAGTATTTT. Protein sequence: CASKFGGSRTDTQYF.

The chain combines TRBV6-6 with TRBJ1-5; 7 bases match TRBD1. V lost 5 bases and J lost 3; bases outside the gene matches: 4. In germline, CDR1 is MNHNY, CDR2 SVGAGI (reference sequence). The CDR3 has 14 residues. CDR3 sequence (DNA): TGTGCCAGCAGTGTCGACAGGGTCAATCAGCCCCAGCATTTT. It encodes CASSVDRVNQPQHF.

The CDR3 coding sequence is TGTGCCAGCAGTTACGGGTTAGCCGGAGTTACGCAGTATTTT. Translation: CASSYGLAGVTQYF. This sequence joins TRBV6-5 and TRBJ2-3; D ambiguous. The V gene lost 2 bases and the J gene lost 8 bases, with 14 bases spanning the gap. The CDR3 totals 14 residues. Germline V gene sequence: CDR1 MNHEY, CDR2 SVGAGI.

V gene TRBV18 combines with J gene TRBJ2-5, with D possibly TRBD1 on 5 matching bases. Germline lookup yields CDR1 KGHSH and CDR2 LQKENI. The CDR3 length is 15 residues. The V end was cut by 3 bases, the J end by 3 bases, with 14 bases between. CDR3 loop: CASSPTAFQEETQYF. CDR3 bases: TGTGCCAGCTCACCGACAGCTTTTCAGGAAGAGACCCAGTACTTC.

V and J are TRBV6-1 and TRBJ1-1, with D possibly TRBD1 on 5 matching bases. Germline loops: CDR1 MNHNS, CDR2 SASEGT. The CDR3 has 16 residues. Trimming took 2 bases from V and 1 from J, leaving 14 bases between them. CDR3 residues: CASSEKPPGENTEAFF. CDR3 in DNA: TGTGCCAGCAGTGAAAAACCCCCGGGGGAGAACACTGAAGCTTTCTTT.

This chain connects TRBV27 to TRBJ2-3; 9 bases line up with TRBD2. J gave up 1 base and V 8 bases, and 4 bases lay outside the gene matches. CDR3 size: 14 residues. Germline V gene lookup returns CDR1 MNHEY and CDR2 SMNVEV (reference sequence). The CDR3 loop is CASGERGGTDTQYF. In DNA form, the CDR3 reads TGTGCCAGCGGGGAGCGGGGGGGCACAGATACGCAGTATTTT.

The chain has TRBV11-2 and TRBJ2-7; D might be TRBD1 (5 bases). V shed 4 bases and J shed 10 bases, with 17 bases lying between them. The CDR3 length is 13 residues. Germline CDR1 SGHAT, CDR2 FQNNGV. The CDR3 is CASSSRQTGEQYF. CDR3 DNA: TGTGCCAGCAGCTCAAGACAGACCGGCGAACAGTACTTC.

This chain connects TRBV6-6 to TRBJ1-6; 7 bases are shared with TRBD1. Germline CDR1 MNHNY, CDR2 SVGAGI (reference sequence). Trimming removed 0 bases from V and 5 bases from J; junction bases left unmatched: 1. The CDR3 contains 15 residues. The CDR3 DNA reads TGTGCCAGCAGTTACTCCGGGACAGATAATTCACCCCTCCACTTT. Residues: CASSYSGTDNSPLHF.

This chain links TRBV28 with TRBJ1-5; the match to TRBD1 covers 7 bases. Germline V gene lookup returns CDR1 MDHEN and CDR2 SYDVKM. Trimming at V came to 3 bases and at J to 0 bases, leaving 5 bases not matched to a gene. The CDR3 covers 16 residues. The CDR3 loop is CASSFRTGYSNQPQHF. The CDR3 DNA is TGTGCCAGCAGTTTTCGGACAGGCTATAGCAATCAGCCCCAGCATTTT.

This clone was observed once. The gene calls are TRBV7-2 and TRBJ1-2, with D maybe TRBD1 (6 bases). CDR1 and CDR2 (germline): SGHTA, FQGNSA. Trimming shortened V by 1 base and J by 6 bases, and 12 bases separated the two germline ends. This CDR3 is built from 14 residues. CDR3 in amino acids: CASSLGVGGDGYTF. The CDR3 coding sequence is TGTGCCAGCAGCTTAGGTGTAGGGGGGGATGGCTACACCTTC.

The V call is TRBV6-5, the J call TRBJ1-4; D is unclear. CDR1 is MNHEY and CDR2 is SVGAGI in the germline V gene. With 6 bases removed from V and 1 base from J, the gap between germline ends came to 12 bases. The length of the CDR3 is 15 residues. The CDR3 is CASRIRGETNEKLFF. CDR3 in DNA: TGTGCCAGCAGAATTCGCGGGGAAACTAATGAAAAACTGTTTTTT.

The rearrangement joins TRBV29-1 to TRBJ2-1; 13 positions agree with TRBD2. Germline CDR1 is SQVTM and CDR2 is ANQGSEA. V was clipped by 4 bases and J by 15 bases; unmatched bases: 9. This CDR3 has 13 residues. The CDR3 coding sequence is TGCAGCGTTGGAGGACTAGCGGGAGAGAGTAGGTTCTTC. Translated: CSVGGLAGESRFF.